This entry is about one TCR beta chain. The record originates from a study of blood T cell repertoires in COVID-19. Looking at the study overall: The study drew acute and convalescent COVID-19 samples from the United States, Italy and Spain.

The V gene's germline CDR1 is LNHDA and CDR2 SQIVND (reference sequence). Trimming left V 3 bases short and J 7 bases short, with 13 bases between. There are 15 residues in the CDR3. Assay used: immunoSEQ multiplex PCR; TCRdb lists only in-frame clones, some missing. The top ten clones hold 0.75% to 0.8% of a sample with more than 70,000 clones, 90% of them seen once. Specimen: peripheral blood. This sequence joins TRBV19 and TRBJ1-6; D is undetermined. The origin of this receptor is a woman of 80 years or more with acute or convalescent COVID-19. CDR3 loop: CASSISGEGNSPLHF. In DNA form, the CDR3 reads TGTGCCAGTAGTATTTCCGGGGAAGGGAATTCACCCCTCCACTTT.